What follows are 25 T cell receptor beta chains derived from one specimen sequenced in a study of cytomegalovirus exposure and HLA in healthy donors. Only in-frame clones appear in the TCRdb table, and some are missing; sequencing was by immunoSEQ multiplex PCR. This sample yields some 250,000 clones, of which 80% to 95% are seen a single time; approximately 3% belongs to the top ten. Source material: PBMCs. The receptors here all came from a woman between 25 and 40 years old in good health and CMV-seronegative.

The rearrangement joins TRBV28 to TRBJ1-2, with 9 bases that match TRBD1. The length of the CDR3 is 15 residues. V trimming: 4 bases; J trimming: 8 bases; junction bases outside the gene matches: 11. The germline V gene encodes CDR1 MDHEN and CDR2 SYDVKM. The CDR3, as DNA: TGTGCCAGCAGTTCCGGGACAGGGTTTGAGGGAGGCTACACCTTC. It encodes CASSSGTGFEGGYTF.

This chain joins TRBV9 and TRBJ2-1, with 10 nucleotides matching TRBD2. V trimming: 4 bases; J trimming: 1 base; junction bases outside the gene matches: 8. Germline V gene lookup returns CDR1 SGDLS and CDR2 YYNGEE. The CDR3 spans 17 residues. The chain's CDR3 is CASSSSLLAGSYNEQFF. The DNA of the CDR3 is TGTGCCAGCAGCTCATCCCTACTAGCGGGGTCCTACAATGAGCAGTTCTTC.

This clone was observed a handful of times. The chain joins TRBV21-1 to TRBJ2-7. TRBV21-1 has pseudogene status. CDR3 length: 11 residues. The CDR3 sequence is CASSRTYEQYF. CDR3 sequence (DNA): TGTGCCAGCAGCCGCACCTACGAGCAGTACTTC.

The rearrangement joins TRBV29-1 to TRBJ2-1, with 10 bases identical to TRBD2. The V gene end was trimmed by 1 base and the J gene end by 4 bases; junction bases not matched to a gene: 7. The CDR3 is 16 residues long. Germline V gene sequence: CDR1 SQVTM, CDR2 ANQGSEA. DNA of the CDR3: TGCAGCGTTGAAGTATCGCTAGCGGGGGTATACAATGAGCAGTTCTTC. Translated: CSVEVSLAGVYNEQFF.

The chain employs TRBV27 and TRBJ2-7; 7 bases align to TRBD2. The V gene end was trimmed by 0 bases and the J gene end by 3 bases; junction bases not matched to a gene: 8. CDR1 and CDR2 (germline): MNHEY, SMNVEV (reference sequence). The CDR3 runs to 16 residues. The CDR3 loop reads CASSLSASGAFYEQYF. DNA of the CDR3: TGTGCCAGCAGTTTATCCGCTAGCGGAGCTTTCTACGAGCAGTACTTC.

Concerning this clone: The sample holds other DNA sequences that translate to the same CDR3. This rearrangement joins TRBV7-2 to TRBJ2-3; D ambiguous. Trimming shortened V by 3 bases and J by 3 bases, and 1 base separated the two germline ends. Germline CDR1 is SGHTA and CDR2 is FQGNSA. The CDR3 loop spans 11 amino acids. The CDR3 bases are TGTGCCAGCAGCTTTACAGATACGCAGTATTTT. It translates to CASSFTDTQYF.

This chain joins TRBV29-1 and TRBJ1-4, with D possibly matching TRBD1 (5 bases). Trimming removed 4 bases from V and 13 bases from J, with 16 bases in between. CDR3 size: 12 residues. Germline V gene lookup returns CDR1 SQVTM and CDR2 ANQGSEA. The DNA for the CDR3 is TGCAGCGTTGTCGGGACGGATCAAGCACTGTTTTTT. This codes for CSVVGTDQALFF.

In this sample, this clone turned up once. The gene calls are TRBV28 and TRBJ2-7; no reliable D call. The CDR3 is 12 residues long. Germline CDR1 reads MDHEN; CDR2 reads SYDVKM. The ends were cut back, 3 bases at V and 6 bases at J, with 9 bases in the middle. CDR3 region: CASSFYGLEQYF. In DNA, the CDR3 is TGTGCCAGCAGTTTCTACGGGCTCGAGCAGTACTTC.

The V call is TRBV14, the J call TRBJ1-4, with D possibly TRBD1 on 5 matching bases. The CDR3 is 13 residues long. In germline, CDR1 is SGHDN, CDR2 FVKESK. V lost 3 bases to trimming and J lost 8 bases, with 10 bases between them. The CDR3 loop is CASSQTREEKLFF. CDR3 DNA: TGTGCCAGCAGCCAGACCAGGGAGGAAAAACTGTTTTTT.

The V and J genes are TRBV5-1 and TRBJ2-5; D is ambiguous. The CDR3 is made up of 16 amino acids. Trimming stripped 6 bases from V and 1 base from J, with 19 bases between. Germline lookup yields CDR1 SGHRS and CDR2 YFSETQ. The CDR3 DNA follows: TGCGCCAGCAACATAGACATCGTCCTTGGCCAAGAGACCCAGTACTTC. Translating it yields CASNIDIVLGQETQYF. Full variable domain (missing parts from reference TRBV5-1 and TRBJ2-5): KAGVTQTPRYLIKTRGQQVTLSCSPISGHRSVSWYQQTPGQGLQFLFEYFSETQRNKGNFPGRFSGRQFSNSRSEMNVSTLELGDSALYLCASNIDIVLGQETQYFGPGTRLLVL.

This sequence joins TRBV28 and TRBJ1-1; D may be TRBD1 (6 bases). Germline V gene lookup returns CDR1 MDHEN and CDR2 SYDVKM. The V end lost 2 bases, the J end lost 3 bases, and 19 bases lay between the germline ends. CDR3 length equals 17 residues. In nucleotides, the CDR3 is TGTGCCAGCAGTTTACTCAAACCAGGGGAGTTGGACACTGAAGCTTTCTTT. Amino acid sequence: CASSLLKPGELDTEAFF.

V usage is TRBV14 and J usage is TRBJ2-4, with D uncertain. Germline-derived CDR1 and CDR2 are SGHDN and FVKESK. V lost 1 base and J 8 bases, leaving 6 bases between the germline ends. CDR3 length: 12 amino acids. This CDR3 reads CASSQVEYIQYF. The CDR3 bases are TGTGCCAGCAGCCAAGTCGAGTACATTCAGTACTTC.

V usage is TRBV28 and J usage is TRBJ1-1; unclear D gene. V lost 3 bases and J 4 bases, leaving 15 bases between the germline ends. Germline V gene data show CDR1 as MDHEN and CDR2 as SYDVKM. CDR3 size: 15 residues. CDR3 in DNA: TGTGCCAGCAGTTTGAGATATCTGGGAACCACTGAAGCTTTCTTT. Its protein is CASSLRYLGTTEAFF.

The count of this clone is one. The chain is built from TRBV27 and TRBJ2-2; 13 positions match TRBD2. Trimming cost V 5 bases and J 7 bases; bases outside gene matches: 10. From germline, CDR1 is MNHEY and CDR2 SMNVEV (reference sequence). CDR3 size: 17 residues. CDR3 protein: CASSTRTSGSSGGELFF. For the CDR3, the DNA is TGTGCCAGCAGTACGCGGACTAGCGGGAGTTCAGGCGGGGAGCTGTTTTTT.

The rearrangement joins TRBV19 to TRBJ2-7, with 7 bases fitting TRBD2. J lost 0 bases, V lost 3 bases, and 5 bases had no gene match. This CDR3 has 15 amino acids. Germline V gene sequence: CDR1 LNHDA, CDR2 SQIVND (reference sequence). The CDR3 DNA follows: TGTGCCAGTAGTATCGGCGGGGGAAGCTCCTACGAGCAGTACTTC. It translates to CASSIGGGSSYEQYF.

The V and J genes are TRBV7-3 and TRBJ2-2; 10 bases match TRBD1. J gave up 6 bases and V 2 bases, and 9 bases lay outside the gene matches. The CDR3 is 17 amino acids. In germline, CDR1 is SGHTA, CDR2 FQGTGA. The CDR3 DNA reads TGTGCCAGCAGCTTAGGGAAAGGACAGGGGGGAGCCGGGGAGCTGTTTTTT. This gives the protein CASSLGKGQGGAGELFF.

The chain combines TRBV11-2 with TRBJ2-7, with 9 bases matching TRBD1. Germline V lookup: CDR1 SGHAT, CDR2 FQNNGV. Trimming cost V 5 bases and J 0 bases; bases outside gene matches: 8. The CDR3 is made up of 16 amino acids. The CDR3 region has the DNA TGTGCCAGCAGCCCAGGGACAGGGAGGAGCTCCTACGAGCAGTACTTC. Translated: CASSPGTGRSSYEQYF.

The chain joins TRBV7-8 to TRBJ1-5, with TRBD1 as a possible D gene (6 bases). This CDR3 spans 16 amino acids. Germline V gives CDR1 SGHVS, CDR2 FQNEAQ. Trimming cost V 3 bases and J 4 bases, with 16 bases left between them. CDR3 DNA: TGTGCCAGCAGCTTGGCCGGGGGGCGGGAAAATCAGCCCCAGCATTTT. As protein: CASSLAGGRENQPQHF.

The genes are TRBV7-7 and TRBJ2-7, with D unresolved. This CDR3 has 15 residues. The ends were cut back, 5 bases at V and 5 bases at J, with 19 bases in the middle. In germline, CDR1 is SSHAT, CDR2 FNYEAQ (reference sequence). The CDR3 spells CASSPKESKSHEQYF. The CDR3 DNA sequence: TGTGCCAGCAGCCCGAAGGAATCGAAGTCCCACGAGCAGTACTTC.

V gene TRBV27 combines with J gene TRBJ2-1, with D possibly matching TRBD2 (6 bases). Germline-derived CDR1 and CDR2 are MNHEY and SMNVEV (reference sequence). V shed 5 bases and J shed 0 bases, with 14 bases lying between them. The CDR3 totals 16 residues. The CDR3 bases are TGTGCCAGCAGTCGACGGACTATGGGCTCCTACAATGAGCAGTTCTTC. Protein sequence: CASSRRTMGSYNEQFF.

This chain links TRBV7-3 with TRBJ1-2; 8 nucleotides align to TRBD1. Germline values: CDR1 SGHTA, CDR2 FQGTGA. This CDR3 has 14 amino acids. V trimming: 0 bases; J trimming: 8 bases; junction bases outside the gene matches: 5. The DNA for the CDR3 is TGTGCCAGCAGCTTAACGGGTGGACAGGGAGGCTACACCTTC. Translation gives CASSLTGGQGGYTF. Full variable domain (remainder filled in from reference TRBV7-3 and TRBJ1-2): GAGVSQTPSNKVTEKGKYVELRCDPISGHTALYWYRQSLGQGPEFLIYFQGTGAADDSGLPNDRFFAVRPEGSVSTLKIQRTERGDSAVYLCASSLTGGQGGYTFGSGTRLTVV.

The gene calls are TRBV6-5 and TRBJ2-7, with D possibly matching TRBD1 (6 bases). The CDR3 is 13 amino acids. CDR1 is MNHEY, CDR2 SVGAGI, per germline. The V gene lost 3 bases and the J gene lost 2 bases, with 8 bases spanning the gap. This CDR3 reads CASSYQGPYEQYF. The CDR3 coding sequence is TGTGCCAGCAGTTATCAGGGGCCCTACGAGCAGTACTTC.

The V and J genes are TRBV7-8 and TRBJ1-5; TRBD1 aligns across 7 bases. J lost 4 bases, V lost 5 bases, and 14 bases had no gene match. This CDR3 comprises 17 residues. Germline V gene lookup returns CDR1 SGHVS and CDR2 FQNEAQ. CDR3 in amino acids: CASSKRQGGAWNQPQHF. CDR3 in DNA: TGTGCCAGCAGCAAAAGACAGGGAGGGGCTTGGAATCAGCCCCAGCATTTT.

This rearrangement joins TRBV5-6 to TRBJ2-7, with 9 bases aligning to TRBD1. J was trimmed by 3 bases and V by 3 bases; bases with no gene match: 7. Germline V gene data show CDR1 as SGHDT and CDR2 as YYEEEE. This CDR3 has 15 amino acids. DNA for the CDR3: TGTGCCAGCAGCTCCCAGGGACAGGGTTACTACGAGCAGTACTTC. It specifies CASSSQGQGYYEQYF.

The chain uses TRBV28 and TRBJ1-2, with 8 bases that match TRBD1. This CDR3 has 15 amino acids. In germline, CDR1 is MDHEN, CDR2 SYDVKM. J lost 7 bases, V lost 2 bases, and 9 bases had no gene match. CDR3 region: CASSLPTGGKSGYTF. CDR3 DNA sequence: TGTGCCAGCAGTTTACCCACAGGGGGGAAAAGTGGCTACACCTTC.